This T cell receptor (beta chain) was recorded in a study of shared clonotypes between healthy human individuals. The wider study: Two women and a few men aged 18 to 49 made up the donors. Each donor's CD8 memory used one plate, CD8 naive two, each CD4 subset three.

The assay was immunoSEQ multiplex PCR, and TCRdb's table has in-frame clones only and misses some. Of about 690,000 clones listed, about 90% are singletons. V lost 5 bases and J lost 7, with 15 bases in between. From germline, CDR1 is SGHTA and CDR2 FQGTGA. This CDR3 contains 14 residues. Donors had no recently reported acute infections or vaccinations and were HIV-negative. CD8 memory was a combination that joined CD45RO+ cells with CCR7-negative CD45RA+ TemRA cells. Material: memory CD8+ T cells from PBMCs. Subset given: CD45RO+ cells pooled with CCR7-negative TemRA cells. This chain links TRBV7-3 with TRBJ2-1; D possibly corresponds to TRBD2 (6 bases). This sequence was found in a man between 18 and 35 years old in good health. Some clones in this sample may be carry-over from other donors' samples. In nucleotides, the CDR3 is TGTGCCAGCAGCGTATCCGGGACTTTGAATGAGCAGTTCTTC. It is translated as CASSVSGTLNEQFF.